The entry that follows covers one T cell receptor (beta chain) sequence. A sample-barcoded 5' primer and a J-beta primer mix were used in a second PCR of roughly 6 to 11 cycles. TCRdb recomputed calls from the 5' RACE reads with MiXCR, one row per CDR3 protein. The sample includes roughly 500,000 distinct CDR3 sequences, less than 25% of them seen just once. This sample stems from a study of blood T cells in healthy people across ages. The CDR3 runs to 10 residues. V lost 6 bases and J 13 bases, leaving 15 bases between the germline ends. Germline V gene sequence: CDR1 SQVTM, CDR2 ANQGSEA. Separately, the same data were catalogued under a study of T cells of mothers and their children.

The sequence was obtained from a boy aged 5 to 17 in good health. What was sequenced was blood. The V call is TRBV29-1, the J call TRBJ1-1, with D unclear. This CDR3 is CSVADAQYFF. In DNA form, the CDR3 reads TGCAGCGTCGCGGACGCACAATATTTCTTT.